The rows below give T cell receptor beta chains drawn from one sample of a study of T cells after posttransplantation cyclophosphamide. Sequencing used immunoSEQ multiplex PCR; TCRdb keeps in-frame clones, though not all of them. Of some 47,000 clones in the sample, about 86% are singletons; the top ten hold approximately 2.8%. The specimen sequenced was PBMCs. Receptors originate from a man younger than 45 with a blood cancer, CMV-positive, and with a related stem cell donor. The CDR3 runs from the conserved cysteine through the conserved F or W.

V | CDR3
TRBV27 | CASRTWAISVDNSPLHF
TRBV12-5 | CASGFLLGTAELNQPQHF
TRBV9 | CASSVVTDFHLTDTQYF
TRBV9 | CASSGDRGERTDTQYF
TRBV5-6 | CASSVGQGYTEAFF
TRBV18 | CASSPRTTGEQYF
TRBV6-1 | CASSEPGQGNSPLHF
TRBV7-9 | CASSLGSGYGYTF
TRBV9 | CASSAGGTGVYEQYF
TRBV6-5 | CASSRTGTGITPLHF
TRBV5-1 | CASSGTGGLQYGYTF
TRBV4-1 | CASSQWFRDYGYTF
TRBV7-2 | CASSLRGGDQPQHF
TRBV10-3 | CAIRGLAGDKQYF
TRBV19 | CASRIPGRRANGNTIYF
TRBV4-1 | CASSQEDSSTPSSTDTQYF
TRBV18 | CASSPGTSGYNEQFF
TRBV29-1 | CSATAPNQPQHF
TRBV19 | CASSISGRGGRAFF
TRBV19 | CASSIEDTQYF
TRBV5-1 | CASSLVVQATEAFF
TRBV6-1 | CASSEGQGAGEQFF
TRBV5-4 | CASSLRQGAGANVLTF
TRBV25-1 | CATPPARESPDTQYF
TRBV7-9 | CASSLSGREGEQYF
TRBV9 | CASSVGGLVPLF
TRBV28 | CASTIIGTGALSYGYTF
TRBV7-2 | CASSLGREGNIQYF
TRBV5-5 | CASSLQGGGGTEAFF
TRBV28 | CASIPRGRGFINTEAFF
TRBV6-1 | CASSEIQGAGELFF
TRBV2 | CASSVDYSNQPQHF
TRBV11-1 | CASSYTTSGSETQYF
TRBV5-5 | CASSLAEGGNTYGYTF
TRBV12-5 | CASRRVNTGELFF
TRBV18 | CASSPRGGARLDYGYTF
TRBV6-5 | CASSYSSPKESGQYF
TRBV11-3 | CASSHDGDRGRVWQPQHF
TRBV7-2 | CASSSGDSLNYGYTF
TRBV7-9 | CASSLIRHVNTEAFF
TRBV7-8 | CASSSDRGQGNTEAFF
TRBV13 | CASSAAGISTDTQYF
TRBV5-4 | CASSRGGRPSTDTQYF
TRBV7-6 | CASSFSEGAKYNEQFF
TRBV9 | CASSPVEREAVEQYF
TRBV28 | CASIVGAAGFTDTQYF
TRBV9 | CASSVGRAIDYEQYF